This TCR beta chain was obtained from a study of spatial heterogeneity in lung cancer. Study-wide context: As counted in raw reads, each unique TCR and UMI combination appeared more than ten times on average.

TCRdb reprocessed the 5' RACE reads with MiXCR, giving one entry per CDR3 protein. The table shows roughly 20,000 distinct CDR3 sequences, with about 4.6% occurring only once. This sample's time point: sample taken at primary tumor resection. No cells were sorted before sequencing. The whole RNA sequenced was extracted from tumor, nontumor lung or frozen PBMC. This clonotype was recorded a few times. The TCR comes from a male donor with early-stage non-small cell lung cancer. This specimen consisted of PBMCs, obtained at surgery.

The CDR3 region is CASSQVGRQGWSNVLTF. The CDR3 bases are TGTGCCAGCAGCCAAGTCGGGCGACAGGGGTGGTCCAACGTCCTGACTTTC. The gene calls are TRBV3-1 and TRBJ2-6, with 8 bases matching TRBD1. This CDR3 is built from 17 residues. After removal of 1 base from V and 8 bases from J, the junction contained 10 bases not matched to a gene. Germline values: CDR1 LGHDT, CDR2 YNNKEL (reference sequence).